What follows is one T cell receptor (beta chain) and its context. Antigen: not known. Trimming took off 3 bases at V and 1 base at J, with 0 bases between the two ends. Germline V lookup: CDR1 PRHDT, CDR2 FYEKMQ (reference sequence). This CDR3 comprises 12 residues. Samples with a second dose at about 4 or about 12 weeks were pooled together. This entry comes from a study of T cell responses to AZD1222 COVID-19 vaccine. Study-wide points: Dominant at 160-218 and 743-854, vaccine-associated CD4 TCRs also spanned spike. Clonal diversity may have been underestimated, and the donors were mostly white British, with more females than males. Reportedly, close to half of spike-specific TCRs are directed against unmutated variant regions.

Here immunoSEQ multiplex PCR was the method, and the copy in TCRdb shows in-frame clones only, minus some. Altogether roughly 150,000 clones are present, 92% being singletons, with the ten largest covering 1% to 1.4%. The source material was peripheral blood, sampled 28 days after the second AZD1222 dose. The clonotype originates from an adult who received the AZD1222 COVID-19 vaccine. V gene TRBV13 combines with J gene TRBJ2-2; D not certain. CDR3: CASSLNTGELFF. The DNA for the CDR3 is TGTGCCAGCAGCTTGAACACCGGGGAGCTGTTTTTT.